The 5 T cell receptor beta chains given below trace back to one sample, sequenced in a study of blood T cell repertoires in COVID-19. Assay: immunoSEQ multiplex PCR; the TCRdb copy retains only in-frame clones and omits some. The sample consists of fewer than 200,000 clones, about 85% of them appearing once. Sequencing was done on a sample of peripheral blood. These TCRs come from a woman aged 60-70 years with COVID-19, enrolled during active disease.

The gene calls are TRBV6-4 and TRBJ2-1, with D possibly matching TRBD1 (5 bases). Deletions cut 3 bases from V and 5 bases from J, with 11 bases between. Germline V gene data show CDR1 as MRHNA and CDR2 as SNTAGT. This CDR3 has 14 amino acids. The chain's CDR3 is CASSERGWNNEQFF. The CDR3 nucleotides are TGTGCCAGCAGTGAAAGGGGTTGGAACAATGAGCAGTTCTTC.

The chain uses TRBV5-6 and TRBJ2-1; 8 nucleotides align to TRBD2. J was trimmed by 4 bases and V by 0 bases; bases with no gene match: 3. This CDR3 comprises 15 residues. Germline assignment: CDR1 SGHDT and CDR2 YYEEEE. Here the CDR3 DNA reads TGTGCCAGCAGCTTGGAACTAGCGGAGTACAATGAGCAGTTCTTC. Its translation is CASSLELAEYNEQFF.

The chain is built from TRBV2 and TRBJ2-5; tentative D call: TRBD2 (5 bases). The CDR3 contains 17 residues. Trimming cost V 6 bases and J 4 bases, with 24 bases left between them. The germline V gene has CDR1 SNHLY and CDR2 FYNNEI. The CDR3 spells CASREDSRSSRRETQYF. In DNA, the CDR3 is TGTGCCAGCAGGGAGGACTCAAGGTCATCTCGTAGAGAGACCCAGTACTTC.

The genes are TRBV3-1 (or the pseudogene TRBV3-2) and TRBJ1-2, with D possibly being TRBD1 (5 bases). V was cut by 6 bases and J by 7 bases, with 24 bases left in between. Germline lookup yields CDR1 LGHDT and CDR2 YNNKEL (reference sequence). CDR3 size: 16 residues. CDR3 sequence (DNA): TGTGCCAGCAGTCTAGGGAGGAGGGCAGAAGGGGTTGGCTACACCTTC. It codes for CASSLGRRAEGVGYTF.

On this clone: Germline and junction disagree at one end, which may indicate a read error. The chain uses TRBV19 and TRBJ1-1, with D maybe TRBD1 (5 bases). Per the germline V gene, CDR1 is LNHDA and CDR2 is SQIVND (reference sequence). The CDR3 loop spans 12 amino acids. The CDR3 region is CASSILGAFETF. The CDR3 nucleotides are TGTGCCAGTAGTATTCTAGGGGCCTTCGAAACTTTT. The variable domain in full, completed from reference TRBV19 and TRBJ1-1, reads DGGITQSPKYLFRKEGQNVTLSCEQNLNHDAMYWYRQDPGQGLRLIYYSQIVNDFQKGDIAEGYSVSREKKESFPLTVTSAQKNPTAFYLCASSILGAFETFGQGTRLTVV.